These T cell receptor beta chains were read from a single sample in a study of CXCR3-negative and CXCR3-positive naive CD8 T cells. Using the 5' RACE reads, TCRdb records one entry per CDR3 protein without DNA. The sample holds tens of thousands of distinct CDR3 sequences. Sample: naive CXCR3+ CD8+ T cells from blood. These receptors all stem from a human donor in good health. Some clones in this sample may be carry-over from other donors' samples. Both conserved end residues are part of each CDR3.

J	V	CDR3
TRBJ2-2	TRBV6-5	CASSYSDGELFF
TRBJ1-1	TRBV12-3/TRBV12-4	CASLGGMENTEAFF
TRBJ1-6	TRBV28	CASSSRGDYSPLHF
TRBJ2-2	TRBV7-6	CASSLGGLAGVYTGELFF
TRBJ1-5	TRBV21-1	CASSRDREFQPQHF
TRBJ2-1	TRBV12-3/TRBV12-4	CASSLPGPNEQFF
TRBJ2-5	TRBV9	CASSSDDRGERERQETQYF
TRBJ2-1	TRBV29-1	CSIAGGIDEQFF
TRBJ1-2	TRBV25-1	CASSEWALTGARGDGYTF
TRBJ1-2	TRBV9	CASSVFYTTEGYTF
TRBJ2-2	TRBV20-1	CSARAANGELFF
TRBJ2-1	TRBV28	CASSQNPPSYNEQFF
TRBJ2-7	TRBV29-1	CSVRGLTTYEQYF
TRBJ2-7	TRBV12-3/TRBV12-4	CASAPQFSGSHEQYF
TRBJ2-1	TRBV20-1	CSARDTWGADNEQFF
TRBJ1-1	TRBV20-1	CSASAGETEAFF
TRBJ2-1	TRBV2	CASKSNGNEHFF
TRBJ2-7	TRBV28	CASQTSYEQYF
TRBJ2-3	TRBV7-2	CASSSPRDVLSDTQYF
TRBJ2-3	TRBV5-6	CASSFDRGGTDTQYF
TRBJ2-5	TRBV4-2	CASSQDRRGLGLTQYF
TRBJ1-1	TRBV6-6	CASSQARPKENTEAFF
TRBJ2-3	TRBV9	CASSVDRITDTQYF
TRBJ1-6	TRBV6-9	CASTATLGALHF
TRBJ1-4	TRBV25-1	CASSEYYGGEKLFF
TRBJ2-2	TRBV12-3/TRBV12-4	CASRRREGLTGELFF
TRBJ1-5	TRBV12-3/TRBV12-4	CASTDRRAGQPQHF
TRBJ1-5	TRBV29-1	CSVAGGGDQPQHF
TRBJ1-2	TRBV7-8	CASSEGQGFYGYTF
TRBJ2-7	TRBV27	CASRPIRGQNYEQYF
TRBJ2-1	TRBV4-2	CASSIRGLSSYNEQFF
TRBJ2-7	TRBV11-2	CASSVSFGSYEQYF
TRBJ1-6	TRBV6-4	CASSDSEGGSSPLHF
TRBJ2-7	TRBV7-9	CASSPGPGSYEQYF
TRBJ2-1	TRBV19	CASSLWPTWTDSYNEQFF
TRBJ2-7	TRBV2	CASRASPSSSYEQYF
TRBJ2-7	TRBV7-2	CASSLEWRYEQYF
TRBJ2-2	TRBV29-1	CSVWDSNTGELFF
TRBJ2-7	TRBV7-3	CASSLLAGPYEQYF
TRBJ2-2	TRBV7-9	CASSLALAGLTGELFF
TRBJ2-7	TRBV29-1	CSAEVGREVFYEQYF
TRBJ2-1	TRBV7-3	CASSSTGDEQFF
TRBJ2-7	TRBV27	CASSPRGVEEQYF
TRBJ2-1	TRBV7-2	CASSSTSGGGDEQFF
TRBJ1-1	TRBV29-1	CSVLILNLGTFF
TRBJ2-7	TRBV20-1	CSARDEGLAVYEQYF
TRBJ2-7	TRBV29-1	CSVRGGGGQTEEQYF